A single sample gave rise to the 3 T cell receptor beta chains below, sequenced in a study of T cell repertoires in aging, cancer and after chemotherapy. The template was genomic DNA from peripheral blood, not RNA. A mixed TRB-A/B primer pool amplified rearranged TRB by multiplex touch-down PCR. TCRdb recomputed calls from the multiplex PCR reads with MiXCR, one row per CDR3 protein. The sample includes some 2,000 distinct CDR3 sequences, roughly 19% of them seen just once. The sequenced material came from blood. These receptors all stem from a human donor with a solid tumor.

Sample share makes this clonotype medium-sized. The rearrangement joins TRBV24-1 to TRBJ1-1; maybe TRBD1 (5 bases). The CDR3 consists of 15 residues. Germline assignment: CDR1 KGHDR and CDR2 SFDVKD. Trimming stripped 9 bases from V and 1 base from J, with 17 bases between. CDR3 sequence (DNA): TGTGCCACCGCAGAGGGAAGTGGGGCGAACACTGAAGCTTTCTTT. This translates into CATAEGSGANTEAFF.

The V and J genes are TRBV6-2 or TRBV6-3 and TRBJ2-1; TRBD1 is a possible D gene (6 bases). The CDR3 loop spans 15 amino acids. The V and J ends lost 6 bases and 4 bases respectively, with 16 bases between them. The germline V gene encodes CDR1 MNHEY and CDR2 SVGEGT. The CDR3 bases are TGTGCCAGCAGCGCAGGGGCAGCGGAGTACAATGAGCAGTTCTTC. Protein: CASSAGAAEYNEQFF.

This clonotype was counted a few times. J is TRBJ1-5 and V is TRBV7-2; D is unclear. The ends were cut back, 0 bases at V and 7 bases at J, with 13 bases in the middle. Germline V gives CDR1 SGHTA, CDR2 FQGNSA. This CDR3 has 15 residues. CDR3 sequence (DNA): TGTGCCAGCAGCTTAGCGCGAAGAGGTGACCAGCCCCAGCATTTT. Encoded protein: CASSLARRGDQPQHF.